One sample yielded the 15 T cell receptor beta chains listed below, sequenced in a study of response to subunit inactivated influenza vaccine. In TCRdb, the RT-PCR reads were re-called with MiXCR into one record per CDR3 protein. The profile shows about 190,000 distinct CDR3 sequences, around an eighth of them singletons. Material: CD8+ T cells sorted from PBMCs, obtained 5 days after vaccination. All receptors derive from a man in his fifties or sixties who received an inactivated influenza vaccine.

The CDR3 nucleotides read TGTGCCAGCAGTATCGAAGATTGGGGTGGGGAGCTGTTTTTT. Translating gives CASSIEDWGGELFF. This chain links TRBV12-3 or TRBV12-4 with TRBJ2-2; unclear D gene. The CDR3 extends over 14 amino acids. V lost 5 bases, J lost 8 bases, and 15 bases lay in between.

This clonotype was seen a handful of times. The chain joins TRBV12-3 or TRBV12-4 to TRBJ2-5; D tentatively reads TRBD1 or TRBD2 (5 bases each). This CDR3 contains 13 residues. Deletions cut 1 base from V and 4 bases from J, with 7 bases between. The CDR3 region is CASSLEGTETQYF. CDR3 nucleotide sequence: TGTGCCAGCAGTTTAGAGGGGACAGAGACCCAGTACTTC.

The rearrangement links TRBV5-1 to TRBJ1-1; the D gene is possibly TRBD1 (5 bases). This CDR3 spans 15 amino acids. The germline gives CDR1 SGHRS, CDR2 YFSETQ. Trimming stripped 4 bases from V and 5 bases from J, with 18 bases between. The CDR3 here is CASSHQTGGGTEAFF. In DNA, the CDR3 is TGCGCCAGCAGCCACCAGACGGGGGGAGGGACTGAAGCTTTCTTT.

This clonotype appeared a few times. The rearrangement uses TRBV11-1 and TRBJ2-1, with unresolved D. V was cut by 0 bases and J by 0 bases, with 9 bases left in between. CDR1 and CDR2 from the germline V gene are SGHAT and FQDESV (reference sequence). This CDR3 region has 16 residues. CDR3 loop: CASSLAAQSSYNEQFF. CDR3 sequence (DNA): TGTGCCAGCAGCTTAGCGGCCCAGAGCTCCTACAATGAGCAGTTCTTC.

This chain connects TRBV4-1 to TRBJ1-2; no clear D gene. With 1 base removed from V and 1 base from J, the gap between germline ends came to 7 bases. This CDR3 region has 14 residues. In germline, CDR1 is MGHRA, CDR2 YSYEKL. CDR3 sequence: CASSQGPLNYGYTF. CDR3 DNA: TGCGCCAGCAGCCAAGGGCCGCTTAACTATGGCTACACCTTC.

The chain has TRBV7-6 and TRBJ2-3; 8 bases are a match to TRBD2. The CDR3 length is 16 residues. Germline values: CDR1 SGHVS, CDR2 FNYEAQ. J was trimmed by 4 bases and V by 0 bases; bases with no gene match: 6. The CDR3 is CASSLAWRGEADTQYF. CDR3 nucleotide sequence: TGTGCCAGCAGCTTAGCGTGGCGGGGGGAGGCAGATACGCAGTATTTT.

The J gene is TRBJ2-1, the V gene TRBV12-5, with D possibly matching TRBD2 (5 bases). This CDR3 contains 13 residues. Germline loops: CDR1 LGHNT, CDR2 FRNRAP. Trimming stripped 0 bases from V and 9 bases from J, with 9 bases between. The CDR3 region has the DNA TGTGCTAGTGGTTTGGTACTTCGGGGTGAGCAGTTCTTC. Residues: CASGLVLRGEQFF.

This chain uses TRBV11-2 with TRBJ2-3; D might be TRBD2 (6 bases). V gave up 8 bases and J gave up 4 bases, with 10 bases separating them. In germline, CDR1 is SGHAT, CDR2 FQNNGV. The length of the CDR3 is 12 residues. The CDR3 protein is CASAGFADTQYF. The CDR3 DNA sequence: TGTGCCAGCGCGGGATTCGCAGATACGCAGTATTTT.

This clonotype turned up a few times. This chain connects TRBV27 to TRBJ1-1, with TRBD1 matching over 10 bases. CDR3 length equals 14 residues. The V and J ends lost 6 bases and 7 bases, in that order; junction bases with no gene match: 8. Germline loops: CDR1 MNHEY, CDR2 SMNVEV (reference sequence). The CDR3 is CASSLDRGPNEAFF. Here the CDR3 DNA reads TGTGCCAGCAGCCTCGACAGGGGGCCGAATGAAGCTTTCTTT.

In this sample, this clonotype turned up a few times. The J gene is TRBJ2-1, the V gene TRBV6-1; TRBD2 matches 12 bases. V trimming: 2 bases; J trimming: 4 bases; junction bases outside the gene matches: 15. In germline, CDR1 is MNHNS, CDR2 SASEGT. The CDR3 spans 20 residues. Written as DNA, the CDR3 is TGTGCCAGCAGTGAAAGACTAGCGGGAGTTGTAATTCCAGGTTACAATGAGCAGTTCTTC. This encodes CASSERLAGVVIPGYNEQFF.

This clonotype has only a few counts. The V call is TRBV20-1, the J call TRBJ1-1; no clear D. V lost 3 bases to trimming and J lost 2 bases, with 13 bases between them. This CDR3 comprises 14 residues. Per germline, CDR1 DFQATT and CDR2 SNEGSKA (reference sequence). The CDR3, as DNA: TGCAGTGCTAGCTCGGACGGCGGCAACACTGAAGCTTTCTTT. Translated, it gives CSASSDGGNTEAFF.

This clonotype appeared many times. The CDR3 sequence: CASSSRQGGEQYF. As DNA, the CDR3 is TGTGCCAGCAGTTCCCGACAGGGTGGCGAGCAGTACTTC. The rearrangement links TRBV12-3 or TRBV12-4 to TRBJ2-7; TRBD1 aligns across 7 bases. Germline trimming cut 4 bases from V and 6 bases from J; bases unmatched to any gene: 6. CDR3 length: 13 residues.

This clonotype occurred many times. The chain has TRBV7-3 and TRBJ2-1; D gene ambiguous. V shed 2 bases and J shed 10 bases, with 12 bases lying between them. The length of the CDR3 is 13 residues. Germline CDR1 is SGHTA and CDR2 is FQGTGA. CDR3 residues: CASSLGSQGEQFF. The CDR3 nucleotides are TGTGCCAGCAGCTTAGGAAGCCAAGGGGAGCAGTTCTTC.

This clonotype showed up many times. This sequence joins TRBV14 and TRBJ2-5; maybe TRBD1 (6 bases). The germline V gene has CDR1 SGHDN and CDR2 FVKESK. This CDR3 is built from 15 residues. V was cut by 2 bases and J by 1 base, with 11 bases left in between. CDR3 loop: CASSQYQDSQETQYF. The DNA for the CDR3 is TGTGCCAGCAGCCAATATCAGGACAGCCAAGAGACCCAGTACTTC.

A few counts support this clonotype. The rearrangement joins TRBV12-3 or TRBV12-4 to TRBJ2-3, with 7 bases matching TRBD1. The CDR3 spans 15 residues. After removal of 6 bases from V and 6 bases from J, the junction contained 12 bases not matched to a gene. The CDR3 DNA reads TGTGCCAGCAGCCCCAGGGGGATTAGCGTGGATACGCAGTATTTT. It codes for CASSPRGISVDTQYF.